These 32 T cell receptor beta chains originate from one sample sequenced in a study of vaccination effects on CD4 cells after COVID-19. These TCRs' antigens remain unknown. Sequencing was preceded by expansion of antigen-specific CD4+ T cells with viral peptide pools in the ViraFEST assay. At the end of nine to ten days of culture, CD4+ T cells were isolated. In the vaccine recipients, nucleocapsid antibodies were negative and there was no prior SARS-CoV-2 infection. Only in-frame clones appear in the TCRdb table, and some are missing; sequencing was by immunoSEQ multiplex PCR. The table lists some 22,000 clones, roughly four fifths of them singletons. The source material was CD4+ T cells from PBMCs cultured with HCoV-NL63 spike peptides, sampled before COVID-19 vaccination. These receptors were taken from a human donor who received a COVID-19 vaccine.

The chain joins TRBV5-4 to TRBJ2-1; 9 bases line up with TRBD1. V shed 4 bases, J shed 4 bases, and the junction held 9 bases outside the gene matches. Germline lookup yields CDR1 SGHNT and CDR2 YYREEE (reference sequence). CDR3 size: 16 residues. Here the CDR3 reads CASSHLDRGAYNEQFF. CDR3 nucleotide sequence: TGTGCCAGCAGCCACCTCGACAGGGGGGCTTACAATGAGCAGTTCTTC.

V is TRBV9 and J is TRBJ1-6, with 9 bases aligning to TRBD1. The CDR3 length is 15 residues. The germline V gene has CDR1 SGDLS and CDR2 YYNGEE. Germline trimming cut 3 bases from V and 10 bases from J; bases unmatched to any gene: 8. The CDR3 DNA reads as TGTGCCAGCAGCGAAACGACAGGGGGGAGCTCACCCCTCCACTTT. Amino acids: CASSETTGGSSPLHF.

The CDR3 loop reads CASNWAQGRNQPQHF. The DNA of the CDR3 is TGTGCCAGCAATTGGGCCCAGGGCCGCAATCAGCCCCAGCATTTT. The chain couples TRBV28 to TRBJ1-5; D possibly corresponds to TRBD1 (5 bases). In germline, CDR1 is MDHEN, CDR2 SYDVKM. CDR3 length: 15 residues. V lost 7 bases and J 2 bases, leaving 15 bases between the germline ends.

There are a few counts of this clone. The chain recombines TRBV2 with TRBJ1-4, with no clear D. This CDR3 spans 15 amino acids. CDR1 and CDR2 from the germline V gene are SNHLY and FYNNEI. Trimming took off 6 bases at V and 8 bases at J, with 19 bases between the two ends. CDR3 coding DNA: TGTGCCAGCAGATTCGACCGAGCAAATGGGGAAAAACTGTTTTTT. Translation gives CASRFDRANGEKLFF.

The chain links TRBV6-2 or TRBV6-3 to TRBJ2-1; D uncertain. The V end was cut by 3 bases, the J end by 7 bases, with 7 bases between. The CDR3 covers 12 residues. In germline, CDR1 is MNHEY, CDR2 SVGEGT. The DNA of the CDR3 is TGTGCCAGCAGTTATCTTAGAAATGAGCAGTTCTTC. Translated, it gives CASSYLRNEQFF.

V gene TRBV12-3 or TRBV12-4 combines with J gene TRBJ2-5; D perhaps matches TRBD2 (5 bases). This CDR3 has 13 residues. V dropped 8 bases and J dropped 4 bases, with 14 bases sitting between them. The CDR3 region is CASGLREGETQYF. The CDR3, as DNA: TGTGCCAGCGGCTTGCGAGAGGGAGAGACCCAGTACTTC.

This clone occurred a few times. This chain joins TRBV29-1 and TRBJ1-4; tentative D call: TRBD1 (5 bases). Trimming took off 3 bases at V and 7 bases at J, with 15 bases between the two ends. The CDR3 sequence is 14 residues long. The germline V gene encodes CDR1 SQVTM and CDR2 ANQGSEA. The CDR3 DNA follows: TGCAGCGTTGAGGTCGGCAGGGAGGGTGAAAAACTGTTTTTT. It encodes CSVEVGREGEKLFF.

This chain connects TRBV21-1 to TRBJ1-4; the tabulated D call, TRBD1, remains unverified against the DNA. TRBV21-1 is a recognized pseudogene. The CDR3 covers 14 residues. For the CDR3, the DNA is TGTGCCAGCAGCAAAAGGACAGGGAATGAAAAACTGTTTTTT. Its translation: CASSKRTGNEKLFF.

This chain links TRBV5-6 with TRBJ2-1; 8 bases are shared with TRBD2. This CDR3 contains 14 residues. Germline V gene lookup returns CDR1 SGHDT and CDR2 YYEEEE. Trimming cost V 1 base and J 10 bases; bases outside gene matches: 7. The CDR3 spells CASSLTGGAREQFF. In DNA, the CDR3 is TGTGCCAGCAGCTTGACGGGAGGGGCCCGGGAGCAGTTCTTC. Variable domain in full (rest from reference TRBV5-6 and TRBJ2-1): DAGVTQSPTHLIKTRGQQVTLRCSPKSGHDTVSWYQQALGQGPQFIFQYYEEEERQRGNFPDRFSGHQFPNYSSELNVNALLLGDSALYLCASSLTGGAREQFFGPGTRLTVL.

V and J are TRBV4-3 and TRBJ2-5; D is ambiguous. The CDR3 length is 15 residues. In germline, CDR1 is LGHNA, CDR2 YSLEER. Trimming cost V 2 bases and J 1 base, with 11 bases left between them. The CDR3 DNA sequence: TGCGCCAGCAGCCAAAGGTTTGGACCCCAAGAGACCCAGTACTTC. This sequence encodes CASSQRFGPQETQYF.

V usage is TRBV28 and J usage is TRBJ1-6; D ambiguous. V was cut by 1 base and J by 9 bases, with 10 bases left in between. In germline, CDR1 is MDHEN, CDR2 SYDVKM. The CDR3 is 14 amino acids. The CDR3 protein is CASSLFGESSPLHF. The CDR3 DNA reads as TGTGCCAGCAGTTTATTTGGGGAAAGTTCACCCCTCCACTTT.

The chain recombines TRBV10-1 with TRBJ1-5; no definite D call. This CDR3 has 18 residues. V lost 0 bases to trimming and J lost 0 bases, with 15 bases between them. Per germline, CDR1 WNHNN and CDR2 SYGVQD (reference sequence). The CDR3 loop reads CASSESGCVENSNQPQHF. CDR3 nucleotides: TGCGCCAGCAGTGAGTCCGGATGTGTAGAAAATAGCAATCAGCCCCAGCATTTT.

This clone occurred once. This chain uses TRBV5-1 with TRBJ2-5; 13 bases are a match to TRBD2. V lost 2 bases, J lost 1 base, and 5 bases stayed unmatched. The CDR3 is made up of 17 amino acids. Germline V CDR1 and CDR2: SGHRS, YFSETQ. CDR3 region: CASSLHTSGGGQETQYF. The CDR3 DNA sequence: TGCGCCAGCAGCTTACATACTAGCGGGGGGGGCCAAGAGACCCAGTACTTC.

The chain employs TRBV18 and TRBJ1-1; D gene unclear. V was shortened by 1 base and J by 4 bases, with 7 bases between the two germline ends. In germline, CDR1 is KGHSH, CDR2 LQKENI. The CDR3 runs to 13 residues. The CDR3 DNA reads as TGTGCCAGCTCACCACGCGTGGCCACTGAAGCTTTCTTT. Its protein is CASSPRVATEAFF.

The chain is built from TRBV9 and TRBJ2-2; either TRBD1 or TRBD2 may supply D (6 bases each). The CDR3 length is 15 residues. V was pared by 0 bases and J by 4 bases, with 10 bases between. Germline V gene sequence: CDR1 SGDLS, CDR2 YYNGEE. This CDR3 reads CASSVEGGRTGELFF. For the CDR3, the DNA is TGTGCCAGCAGCGTAGAGGGGGGCCGCACCGGGGAGCTGTTTTTT.

The chain uses TRBV5-4 and TRBJ2-7, with 14 bases identical to TRBD2. This CDR3 has 18 residues. V lost 4 bases and J lost 5; bases outside the gene matches: 14. From germline, CDR1 is SGHNT and CDR2 YYREEE (reference sequence). CDR3 protein: CASSRGTSGSRVAHEQYF. The CDR3 coding sequence is TGTGCCAGCAGCCGCGGGACTAGCGGGAGTCGGGTTGCCCACGAGCAGTACTTC.

This chain uses TRBV5-1 with TRBJ2-1; D tentatively reads TRBD1 or TRBD2 (6 bases each). Trimming cost V 4 bases and J 5 bases, with 16 bases left between them. Germline V gene lookup returns CDR1 SGHRS and CDR2 YFSETQ. This CDR3 spans 15 amino acids. This CDR3 reads CASSPGAGGDNEQFF. Written as DNA, the CDR3 is TGCGCCAGCAGCCCAGGGGCGGGCGGGGACAATGAGCAGTTCTTC. Full variable domain (remainder filled in from reference TRBV5-1 and TRBJ2-1): KAGVTQTPRYLIKTRGQQVTLSCSPISGHRSVSWYQQTPGQGLQFLFEYFSETQRNKGNFPGRFSGRQFSNSRSEMNVSTLELGDSALYLCASSPGAGGDNEQFFGPGTRLTVL.

This chain links TRBV7-8 with TRBJ2-7; possible D gene TRBD2, 6 bases. Germline V CDR1 and CDR2: SGHVS, FQNEAQ. V gave up 5 bases and J gave up 6 bases, with 14 bases separating them. CDR3 size: 13 residues. CDR3 loop: CASSRGRGFEQYF. In DNA, the CDR3 is TGTGCCAGCAGCCGTGGTCGGGGGTTCGAGCAGTACTTC. The whole variable domain, filled in from reference TRBV7-8 and TRBJ2-7, reads GAGVSQSPRYKVAKRGQDVALRCDPISGHVSLFWYQQALGQGPEFLTYFQNEAQLDKSGLPSDRFFAERPEGSVSTLKIQRTQQEDSAVYLCASSRGRGFEQYFGPGTRLTVT.

The rearrangement uses TRBV5-5 and TRBJ2-1, with 9 bases that match TRBD1. J gave up 5 bases and V 4 bases, and 10 bases lay outside the gene matches. Germline V gene data show CDR1 as SGHKS and CDR2 as YYEKEE (reference sequence). This CDR3 contains 16 residues. CDR3 sequence: CASSRAGTGTHNEQFF. As DNA, the CDR3 is TGTGCCAGCAGCAGAGCCGGGACAGGGACGCACAATGAGCAGTTCTTC. Full variable domain (rest looked up from reference TRBV5-5 and TRBJ2-1): DAGVTQSPTHLIKTRGQQVTLRCSPISGHKSVSWYQQVLGQGPQFIFQYYEKEERGRGNFPDRFSARQFPNYSSELNVNALLLGDSALYLCASSRAGTGTHNEQFFGPGTRLTVL.

V and J are TRBV5-1 and TRBJ2-2, with 9 bases lining up with TRBD2. The V gene end was trimmed by 7 bases and the J gene end by 1 base; junction bases not matched to a gene: 5. Germline V lookup: CDR1 SGHRS, CDR2 YFSETQ. The CDR3 is made up of 15 amino acids. In DNA form, the CDR3 reads TGCGCCAGCCAACAGACTAGCGGGAACACCGGGGAGCTGTTTTTT. Translating gives CASQQTSGNTGELFF.

V usage is TRBV10-2 and J usage is TRBJ1-2, with TRBD1 matching 7 bases. This CDR3 spans 14 amino acids. The junction had 4 bases not matched to a gene; V was cut back by 2 bases and J by 4 bases. CDR1 and CDR2 from the germline V gene are WSHSY and SAAADI. The CDR3, as DNA: TGCGCCAGCAGTGAGAGGGGGCAGGGCTATGGCTACACCTTC. Residues: CASSERGQGYGYTF.

This chain links TRBV5-1 with TRBJ2-7; 8 bases align to TRBD1. V gave up 4 bases and J gave up 4 bases; unmatched junction bases: 10. CDR1 SGHRS and CDR2 YFSETQ come from the germline V gene. The CDR3 length is 15 residues. CDR3 coding DNA: TGCGCCAGCAGCGGCAGCAGGGGGCTCGGGTACGAGCAGTACTTC. Its protein is CASSGSRGLGYEQYF. Variable domain in full (rest from reference TRBV5-1 and TRBJ2-7): KAGVTQTPRYLIKTRGQQVTLSCSPISGHRSVSWYQQTPGQGLQFLFEYFSETQRNKGNFPGRFSGRQFSNSRSEMNVSTLELGDSALYLCASSGSRGLGYEQYFGPGTRLTVT.

J is TRBJ2-1 and V is TRBV7-6; TRBD2 agrees at 12 bases. Per the germline V gene, CDR1 is SGHVS and CDR2 is FNYEAQ. Trimming took 4 bases from V and 9 from J; bases not matched to a gene: 7. This CDR3 has 15 amino acids. The CDR3, as DNA: TGTGCCAGCAGCTGGTCTAGCGGGGGGGCGATTGAGCAGTTCTTC. Encoded protein: CASSWSSGGAIEQFF. Full variable domain (remainder filled in from reference TRBV7-6 and TRBJ2-1): GAGVSQSPRYKVTKRGQDVALRCDPISGHVSLYWYRQALGQGPEFLTYFNYEAQQDKSGLPNDRFSAERPEGSISTLTIQRTEQRDSAMYRCASSWSSGGAIEQFFGPGTRLTVL.

The gene calls are TRBV7-2 and TRBJ1-1; weak D call: TRBD1 (5 bases). The CDR3 sequence is 15 residues long. V was trimmed by 0 bases and J by 0 bases, leaving 8 bases between them. Germline V gives CDR1 SGHTA, CDR2 FQGNSA. In nucleotides, the CDR3 is TGTGCCAGCAGCTTAGCTGGGGGAATGAACACTGAAGCTTTCTTT. Amino acids: CASSLAGGMNTEAFF.

V usage is TRBV9 and J usage is TRBJ1-1; no reliable D call. Germline lookup yields CDR1 SGDLS and CDR2 YYNGEE. This CDR3 comprises 13 residues. V was trimmed by 5 bases and J by 4 bases, leaving 12 bases between them. In DNA form, the CDR3 reads TGTGCCAGCAGTTACGGGGATGGCACTGAAGCTTTCTTT. This translates into CASSYGDGTEAFF.

The chain has TRBV7-9 and TRBJ1-3; tentative D call: TRBD1 (5 bases). The V gene's germline CDR1 is SEHNR and CDR2 FQNEAQ (reference sequence). The CDR3 runs to 14 residues. V gave up 4 bases and J gave up 4 bases, with 11 bases separating them. CDR3 DNA sequence: TGTGCCAGCAGCTCGAGCCACAGGGGAAACACCATATATTTT. It codes for CASSSSHRGNTIYF.

V gene TRBV27 combines with J gene TRBJ1-6; a possible D gene is TRBD1 (5 bases). Trimming took off 6 bases at V and 8 bases at J, with 11 bases between the two ends. The CDR3 spans 13 residues. Germline values: CDR1 MNHEY, CDR2 SMNVEV (reference sequence). The CDR3 here is CASSFSRDSPLHF. The CDR3 region has the DNA TGTGCCAGCAGCTTCAGCAGGGATTCACCCCTCCACTTT.

This clone was detected a few times. The V and J genes are TRBV24-1 and TRBJ1-5; TRBD1 might be the D (6 bases). The germline V gene encodes CDR1 KGHDR and CDR2 SFDVKD. The V gene lost 9 bases and the J gene lost 0 bases, with 23 bases spanning the gap. This CDR3 has 18 amino acids. CDR3 region: CATLGRQAPPYSNQPQHF. Here the CDR3 DNA reads TGTGCCACCTTAGGGAGACAGGCGCCGCCTTATAGCAATCAGCCCCAGCATTTT.

The chain has TRBV18 and TRBJ2-5, with D maybe TRBD2 (5 bases). The V and J ends lost 3 bases and 5 bases respectively, with 13 bases between them. CDR3 length equals 14 residues. CDR1 and CDR2 from the germline V gene are KGHSH and LQKENI. The CDR3 coding sequence is TGTGCCAGCTCACCTGGCCCACAGCGGGAGACCCAGTACTTC. Encoded protein: CASSPGPQRETQYF.

This rearrangement joins TRBV5-1 to TRBJ1-4; tentatively, D is TRBD1 (6 bases). The germline V gene has CDR1 SGHRS and CDR2 YFSETQ. The CDR3 is 16 residues long. V lost 4 bases and J lost 8, with 21 bases in between. CDR3 coding DNA: TGCGCCAGCAGCGAAGGTGGTTGGGGGGCAGGAGAAAAACTGTTTTTT. Amino acids: CASSEGGWGAGEKLFF.

V usage is TRBV30 and J usage is TRBJ1-2; TRBD1 aligns across 8 bases. The junction had 11 bases not matched to a gene; V was cut back by 8 bases and J by 6 bases. Germline V gene sequence: CDR1 GTSNPN, CDR2 SVGIG (reference sequence). The CDR3 is 13 residues long. CDR3 residues: CARSQGEAHGYTF. CDR3 in DNA: TGTGCCCGATCACAGGGGGAAGCTCATGGCTACACCTTC.

The chain employs TRBV28 and TRBJ2-7; TRBD1 is a possible D gene (7 bases). Germline values: CDR1 MDHEN, CDR2 SYDVKM. This CDR3 region has 14 residues. Trimming pared 5 bases from V and 0 bases from J, leaving 11 bases between. The CDR3 reads CASSGGGSSYEQYF. Here the CDR3 DNA reads TGTGCCAGCAGTGGAGGGGGCAGCTCCTACGAGCAGTACTTC.